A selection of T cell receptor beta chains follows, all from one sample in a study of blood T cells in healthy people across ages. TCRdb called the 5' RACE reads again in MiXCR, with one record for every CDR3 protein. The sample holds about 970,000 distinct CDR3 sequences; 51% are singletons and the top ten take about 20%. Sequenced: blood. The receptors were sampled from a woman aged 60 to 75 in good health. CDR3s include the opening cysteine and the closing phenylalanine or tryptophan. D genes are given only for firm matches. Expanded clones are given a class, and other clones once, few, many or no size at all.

CDR3 protein: CASGLLPSGKMSDEQFF
CDR3 DNA: TGTGCTAGTGGTTTGCTTCCTAGCGGGAAGATGAGCGATGAGCAGTTCTTC
V gene: TRBV12-5
clone size: NA
J gene: TRBJ2-1
D gene: TRBD2

CDR3 protein: CASSPGGLAGDNEQFF
CDR3 DNA: TGTGCCAGCTCACCCGGCGGACTAGCGGGAGACAATGAGCAGTTCTTC
V gene: TRBV18
clone size: NA
J gene: TRBJ2-1
D gene: TRBD2

CDR3 protein: CASSRAPGEQYF
CDR3 DNA: TGTGCCAGCAGCCGAGCTCCGGGCGAGCAGTACTTC
V gene: TRBV7-6
clone size: NA
J gene: TRBJ2-7
D gene: NA

CDR3 protein: CSATSSGIQYERYF
CDR3 DNA: TGCAGTGCTACTTCTAGCGGGATACAGTACGAGCGGTACTTC
V gene: TRBV20-1
clone size: NA
J gene: TRBJ2-5
D gene: TRBD2

CDR3 protein: CSSGLGDADTQYF
CDR3 DNA: TGCAGTTCCGGACTAGGTGACGCAGATACGCAGTATTTT
V gene: TRBV20-1
clone size: NA
J gene: TRBJ2-3
D gene: TRBD2

CDR3 protein: CASSYGFGYTF
CDR3 DNA: TGTGCCAGCAGTTACGGGTTCGGCTACACCTTC
V gene: TRBV6-5
clone size: NA
J gene: TRBJ1-2
D gene: NA

CDR3 protein: CASSPPGTRRTDTQYF
CDR3 DNA: TGTGCCAGCAGCCCCCCCGGGACTAGAAGAACAGATACGCAGTATTTT
V gene: TRBV7-2
clone size: NA
J gene: TRBJ2-3
D gene: TRBD2

CDR3 protein: CASKMTLTSGSMYEQYF
CDR3 DNA: TGTGCCAGCAAAATGACTTTGACTAGCGGGAGTATGTACGAGCAGTACTTC
V gene: TRBV6-1
clone size: NA
J gene: TRBJ2-7
D gene: TRBD2

CDR3 protein: CASSTAGQRGYEQYF
CDR3 DNA: TGTGCCAGCAGTACCGCGGGACAACGGGGCTACGAGCAGTACTTC
V gene: TRBV6-2/TRBV6-3
clone size: NA
J gene: TRBJ2-7
D gene: NA

CDR3 protein: CSAPRGTSYTDTQYF
CDR3 DNA: TGCAGTGCCCCGCGAGGGACTAGCTACACAGATACGCAGTATTTT
V gene: TRBV20-1
clone size: NA
J gene: TRBJ2-3
D gene: TRBD2

CDR3 protein: CASSQGLAGISYEQYF
CDR3 DNA: TGCGCCAGCAGCCAAGGACTAGCGGGGATCTCCTACGAGCAGTACTTC
V gene: TRBV4-1
clone size: NA
J gene: TRBJ2-7
D gene: TRBD2

CDR3 protein: CASSRETGETQYF
CDR3 DNA: TGTGCCAGCAGCCGAGAGACCGGGGAGACCCAGTACTTC
V gene: TRBV7-3
clone size: NA
J gene: TRBJ2-5
D gene: NA

CDR3 protein: CASSFSRVMSYEQYF
CDR3 DNA: TGTGCCAGCAGCTTTAGCAGGGTCATGTCGTACGAGCAGTACTTC
V gene: TRBV7-2
clone size: NA
J gene: TRBJ2-7
D gene: NA

CDR3 protein: CSVHRAGANVLTF
CDR3 DNA: TGCAGCGTTCACAGGGCTGGGGCCAACGTCCTGACTTTC
V gene: TRBV29-1
clone size: NA
J gene: TRBJ2-6
D gene: NA

CDR3 protein: CASDDSNQPQHF
CDR3 DNA: TGTGCCAGCGATGATAGCAATCAGCCCCAGCATTTT
V gene: TRBV6-2/TRBV6-3
clone size: NA
J gene: TRBJ1-5
D gene: NA

CDR3 protein: CATSRGVSSGRTDTQYF
CDR3 DNA: TGTGCCACCAGTCGAGGAGTGAGTAGCGGGAGAACAGATACGCAGTATTTT
V gene: TRBV24-1
clone size: few
J gene: TRBJ2-3
D gene: TRBD2

CDR3 protein: CASSRTGGINNEKLFF
CDR3 DNA: TGTGCCAGCAGCCGGACAGGGGGCATTAATAATGAAAAACTGTTTTTT
V gene: TRBV6-1
clone size: NA
J gene: TRBJ1-4
D gene: TRBD1

CDR3 protein: CASSSPFYEQFF
CDR3 DNA: TGTGCCAGCAGTTCCCCCTTCTACGAGCAGTTCTTC
V gene: TRBV28
clone size: NA
J gene: TRBJ2-1
D gene: NA

CDR3 protein: CASSPRDRRSTYEQYF
CDR3 DNA: TGTGCCAGCAGCCCCCGGGACCGAAGATCAACCTACGAGCAGTACTTC
V gene: TRBV7-9
clone size: NA
J gene: TRBJ2-7
D gene: NA

CDR3 protein: CKAVGGTSQETQYF
CDR3 DNA: TGCAAGGCGGTGGGGGGGACTAGTCAAGAGACCCAGTACTTC
V gene: TRBV20-1
clone size: NA
J gene: TRBJ2-5
D gene: TRBD2

CDR3 protein: CASSFGTSSDYEQYF
CDR3 DNA: TGCGCCAGCAGCTTCGGGACTAGCTCAGATTACGAGCAGTACTTC
V gene: TRBV5-1
clone size: NA
J gene: TRBJ2-7
D gene: TRBD2

CDR3 protein: CASSPGTGARGDTQYF
CDR3 DNA: TGTGCCAGCAGTCCTGGGACAGGGGCTCGAGGGGATACGCAGTATTTT
V gene: TRBV12-3/TRBV12-4
clone size: NA
J gene: TRBJ2-3
D gene: TRBD1

CDR3 protein: CASSPGIYSYEQYF
CDR3 DNA: TGTGCCAGCAGTCCAGGGATATACTCCTACGAGCAGTACTTC
V gene: TRBV12-3/TRBV12-4
clone size: few
J gene: TRBJ2-7
D gene: NA

CDR3 protein: CASSDGTLWGEQYF
CDR3 DNA: TGTGCCAGCAGTGACGGGACTCTTTGGGGGGAGCAGTACTTC
V gene: TRBV2
clone size: few
J gene: TRBJ2-5
D gene: NA

CDR3 protein: CASRPGTGVGASNQPQHF
CDR3 DNA: TGTGCCAGCAGACCCGGGACAGGGGTTGGGGCAAGTAATCAGCCCCAGCATTTT
V gene: TRBV6-2/TRBV6-3
clone size: once
J gene: TRBJ1-5
D gene: TRBD1

CDR3 protein: CASSVEATQYF
CDR3 DNA: TGTGCCAGCAGCGTGGAGGCGACCCAGTACTTC
V gene: TRBV7-9
clone size: once
J gene: TRBJ2-5
D gene: NA

CDR3 protein: CATSDRGRSPETQYF
CDR3 DNA: TGTGCCACCAGTGACCGCGGGCGGTCCCCGGAGACCCAGTACTTC
V gene: TRBV24-1
clone size: few
J gene: TRBJ2-5
D gene: NA